This T cell receptor beta chain emerged from a study of cytomegalovirus exposure and HLA in healthy donors. This CDR3 region has 15 residues. Losses at the gene ends were 5 bases for V and 4 bases for J; bases not matched to a gene: 6. CDR1 SNHLY and CDR2 FYNNEI come from the germline V gene. PCR amplification relied on 60 Vbeta primers (plus 13 Jbeta primers). The method was immunoSEQ multiplex PCR; TCRdb's version includes in-frame clones alone and lacks a portion of them. The sample consists of some 150,000 clones, 75% to 80% of them appearing once. This clone has a single count. Material for sequencing was PBMCs. This clonotype was obtained from a male donor in good health and CMV-seronegative. The rearrangement uses TRBV2 and TRBJ2-3, with 10 bases aligning to TRBD1. CDR3 sequence (DNA): TGTGCCAGCAGTCCGGGACAGGGGTGGCCAGATACGCAGTATTTT. It translates to CASSPGQGWPDTQYF.